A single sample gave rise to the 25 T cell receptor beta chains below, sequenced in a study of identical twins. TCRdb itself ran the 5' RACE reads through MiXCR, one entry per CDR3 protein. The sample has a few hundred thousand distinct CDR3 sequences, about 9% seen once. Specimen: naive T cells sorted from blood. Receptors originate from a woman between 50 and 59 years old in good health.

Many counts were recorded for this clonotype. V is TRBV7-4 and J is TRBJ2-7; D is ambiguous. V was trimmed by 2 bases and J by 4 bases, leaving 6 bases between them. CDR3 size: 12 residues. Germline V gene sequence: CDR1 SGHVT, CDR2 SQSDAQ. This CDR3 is CASSLTRYEQYV. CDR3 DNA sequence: TGTGCCAGCAGCTTAACCAGATACGAGCAGTACGTC.

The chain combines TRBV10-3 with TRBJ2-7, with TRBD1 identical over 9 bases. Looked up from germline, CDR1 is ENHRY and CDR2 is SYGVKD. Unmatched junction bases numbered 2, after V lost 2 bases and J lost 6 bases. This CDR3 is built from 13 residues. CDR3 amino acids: CAISERTGVEQYV. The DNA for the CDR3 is TGTGCCATCAGTGAGAGGACAGGGGTCGAGCAGTACGTC.

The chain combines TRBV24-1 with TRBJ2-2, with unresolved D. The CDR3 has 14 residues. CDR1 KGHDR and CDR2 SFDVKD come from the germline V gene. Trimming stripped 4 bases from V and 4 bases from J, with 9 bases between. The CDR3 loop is CATSEQASTGELFF. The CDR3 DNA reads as TGTGCCACCAGTGAGCAGGCGAGCACCGGGGAGCTGTTTTTT.

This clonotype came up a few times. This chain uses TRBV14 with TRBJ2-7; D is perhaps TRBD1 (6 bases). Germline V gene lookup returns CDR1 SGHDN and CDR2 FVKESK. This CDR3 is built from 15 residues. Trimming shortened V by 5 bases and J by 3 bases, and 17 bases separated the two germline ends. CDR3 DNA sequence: TGTGCCAGCAGCGAGGAATATCCGGACAGCTACGAGCAGTACTTC. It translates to CASSEEYPDSYEQYF.

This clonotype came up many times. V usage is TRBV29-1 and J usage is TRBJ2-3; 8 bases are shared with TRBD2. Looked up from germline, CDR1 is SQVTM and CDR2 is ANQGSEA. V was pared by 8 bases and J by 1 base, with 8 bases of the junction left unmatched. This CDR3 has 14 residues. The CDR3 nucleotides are TGCAGCTCCGGAATGGGACTAGGCACAGATACGCAGTATTTT. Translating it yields CSSGMGLGTDTQYF.

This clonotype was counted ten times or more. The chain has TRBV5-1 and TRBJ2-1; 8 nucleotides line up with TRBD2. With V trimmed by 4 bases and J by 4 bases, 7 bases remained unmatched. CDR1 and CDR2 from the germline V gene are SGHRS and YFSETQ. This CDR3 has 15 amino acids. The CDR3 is CASSGLAGRYNEQFF. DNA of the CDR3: TGCGCCAGCAGCGGATTAGCGGGAAGGTACAATGAGCAGTTCTTC.

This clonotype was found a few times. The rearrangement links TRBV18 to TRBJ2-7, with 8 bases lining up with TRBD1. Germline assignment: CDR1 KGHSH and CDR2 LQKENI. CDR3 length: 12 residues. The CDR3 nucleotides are TGTGCCAGCTCACCGCGTCTGCGGGACAGGAAGGTC. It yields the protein CASSPRLRDRKV.

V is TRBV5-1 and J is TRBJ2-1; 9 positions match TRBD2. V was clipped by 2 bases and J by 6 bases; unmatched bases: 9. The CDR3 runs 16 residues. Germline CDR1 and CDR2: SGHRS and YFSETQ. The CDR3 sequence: CASSLGGSGSFNEQFF. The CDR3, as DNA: TGCGCCAGCAGCTTAGGGGGTAGCGGGAGTTTCAATGAGCAGTTCTTC.

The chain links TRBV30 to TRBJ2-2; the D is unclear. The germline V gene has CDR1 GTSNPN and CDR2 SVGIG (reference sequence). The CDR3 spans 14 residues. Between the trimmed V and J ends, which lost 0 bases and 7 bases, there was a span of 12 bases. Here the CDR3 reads CAWSVSPQVGELFF. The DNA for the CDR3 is TGTGCCTGGAGTGTATCCCCTCAGGTCGGGGAGCTGTTTTTT.

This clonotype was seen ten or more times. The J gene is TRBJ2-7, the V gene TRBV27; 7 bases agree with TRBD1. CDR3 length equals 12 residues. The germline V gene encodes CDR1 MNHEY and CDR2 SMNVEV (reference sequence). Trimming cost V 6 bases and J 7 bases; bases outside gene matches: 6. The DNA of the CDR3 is TGTGCCAGCAGGACAGGGAGTAAGGAGCAGTACTTC. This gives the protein CASRTGSKEQYF.

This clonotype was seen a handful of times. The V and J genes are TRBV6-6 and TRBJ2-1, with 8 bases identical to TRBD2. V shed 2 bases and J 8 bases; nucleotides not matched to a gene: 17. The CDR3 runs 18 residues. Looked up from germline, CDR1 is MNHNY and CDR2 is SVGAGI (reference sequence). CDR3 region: CASSYTEGLRGGRHEQFF. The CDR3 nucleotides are TGTGCCAGCAGTTACACAGAAGGGCTACGGGGGGGCCGGCATGAGCAGTTCTTC.

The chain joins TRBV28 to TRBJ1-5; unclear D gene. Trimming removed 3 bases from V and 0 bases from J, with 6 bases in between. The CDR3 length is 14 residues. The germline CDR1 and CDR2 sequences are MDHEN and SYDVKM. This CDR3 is CASSFGYSNQPQHF. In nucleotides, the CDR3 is TGTGCCAGCAGTTTCGGCTATAGCAATCAGCCCCAGCATTTT.

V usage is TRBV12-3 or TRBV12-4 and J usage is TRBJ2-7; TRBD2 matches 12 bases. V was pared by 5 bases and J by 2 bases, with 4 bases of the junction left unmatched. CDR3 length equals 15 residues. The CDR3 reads CASSLLAGGPYEQYF. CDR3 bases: TGTGCCAGCAGTCTTCTAGCGGGAGGGCCCTACGAGCAGTACTTC.

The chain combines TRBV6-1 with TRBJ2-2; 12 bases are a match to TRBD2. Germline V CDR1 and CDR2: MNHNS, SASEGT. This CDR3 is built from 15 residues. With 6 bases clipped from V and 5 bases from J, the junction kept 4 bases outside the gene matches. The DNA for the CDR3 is TGTGCCAGCAGGACTAGCGGGAGCGGGACCGGGGAGCTGTTTTTT. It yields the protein CASRTSGSGTGELFF.

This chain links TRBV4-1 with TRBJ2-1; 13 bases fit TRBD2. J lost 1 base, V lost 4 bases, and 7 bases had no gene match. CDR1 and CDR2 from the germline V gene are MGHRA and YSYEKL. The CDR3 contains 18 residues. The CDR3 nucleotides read TGCGCCAGCAGCCCCCCGGGACTAGCGGGGACTTCCTACAATGAGCAGTTCTTC. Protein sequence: CASSPPGLAGTSYNEQFF.

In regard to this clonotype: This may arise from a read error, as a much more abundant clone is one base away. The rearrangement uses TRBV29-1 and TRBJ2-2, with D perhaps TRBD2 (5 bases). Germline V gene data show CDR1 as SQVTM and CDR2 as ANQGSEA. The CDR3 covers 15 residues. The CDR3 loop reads CCVYGGRGRTGELFF. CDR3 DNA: TGCTGCGTGTATGGTGGGAGAGGTCGGACCGGGGAGCTGTTTTTT.

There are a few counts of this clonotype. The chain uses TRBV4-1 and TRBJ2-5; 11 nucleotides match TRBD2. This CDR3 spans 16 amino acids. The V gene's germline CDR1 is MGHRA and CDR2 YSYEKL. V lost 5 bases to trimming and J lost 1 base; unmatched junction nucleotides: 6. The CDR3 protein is CASSALAGGPQETQYF. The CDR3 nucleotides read TGCGCCAGCAGCGCTTTAGCGGGAGGGCCCCAAGAGACCCAGTACTTC.

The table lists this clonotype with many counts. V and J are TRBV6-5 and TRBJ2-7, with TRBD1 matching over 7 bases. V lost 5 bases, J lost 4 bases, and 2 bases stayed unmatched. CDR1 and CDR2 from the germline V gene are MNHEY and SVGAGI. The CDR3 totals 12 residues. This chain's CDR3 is CASSATGYEQYF. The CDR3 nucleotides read TGTGCCAGCAGTGCGACAGGGTACGAGCAGTACTTC.

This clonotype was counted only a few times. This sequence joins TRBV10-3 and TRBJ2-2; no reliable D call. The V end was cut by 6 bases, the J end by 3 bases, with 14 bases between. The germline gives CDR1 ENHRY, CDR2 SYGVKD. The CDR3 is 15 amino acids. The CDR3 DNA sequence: TGTGCCATCAGCCCGTATTCAGGAGACACCGGGGAGCTGTTTTTT. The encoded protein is CAISPYSGDTGELFF.

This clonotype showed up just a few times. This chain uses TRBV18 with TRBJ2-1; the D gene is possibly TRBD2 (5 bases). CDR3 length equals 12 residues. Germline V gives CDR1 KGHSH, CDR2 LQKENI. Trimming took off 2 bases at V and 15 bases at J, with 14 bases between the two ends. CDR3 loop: CASSPSVGVLFF. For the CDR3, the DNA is TGTGCCAGCTCACCAAGTGTGGGAGTTCTGTTCTTC.

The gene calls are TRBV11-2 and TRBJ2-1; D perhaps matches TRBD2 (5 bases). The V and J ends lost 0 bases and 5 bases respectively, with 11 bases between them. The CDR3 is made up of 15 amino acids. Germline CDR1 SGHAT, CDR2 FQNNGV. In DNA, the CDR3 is TGTGCCAGCAGCTTAGAGGCTAGCTCGCACAATGAGCAGTTCTTC. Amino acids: CASSLEASSHNEQFF.

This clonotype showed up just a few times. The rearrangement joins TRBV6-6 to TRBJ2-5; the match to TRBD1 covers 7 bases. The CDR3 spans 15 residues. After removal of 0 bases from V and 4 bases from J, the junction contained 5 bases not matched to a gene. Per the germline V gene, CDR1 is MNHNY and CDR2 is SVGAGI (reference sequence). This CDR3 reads CASSYSKGARETQYF. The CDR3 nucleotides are TGTGCCAGCAGTTACTCGAAGGGGGCTCGAGAGACCCAGTACTTC.

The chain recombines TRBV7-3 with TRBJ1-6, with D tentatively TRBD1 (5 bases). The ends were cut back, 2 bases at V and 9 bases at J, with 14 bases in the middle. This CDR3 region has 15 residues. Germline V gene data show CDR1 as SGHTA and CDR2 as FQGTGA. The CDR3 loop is CASSLSHPGGSPLHF. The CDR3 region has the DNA TGTGCCAGCAGCTTATCCCACCCGGGGGGTTCACCCCTCCACTTT. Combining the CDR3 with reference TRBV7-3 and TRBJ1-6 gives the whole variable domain GAGVSQTPSNKVTEKGKYVELRCDPISGHTALYWYRQSLGQGPEFLIYFQGTGAADDSGLPNDRFFAVRPEGSVSTLKIQRTERGDSAVYLCASSLSHPGGSPLHFGNGTRLTVT.

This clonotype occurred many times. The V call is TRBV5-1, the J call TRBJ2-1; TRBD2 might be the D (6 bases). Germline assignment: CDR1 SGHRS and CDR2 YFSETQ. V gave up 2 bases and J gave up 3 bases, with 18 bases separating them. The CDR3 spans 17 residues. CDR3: CASSLGLLTTNYNEQFF. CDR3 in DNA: TGCGCCAGCAGCTTAGGACTATTAACGACCAACTACAATGAGCAGTTCTTC.

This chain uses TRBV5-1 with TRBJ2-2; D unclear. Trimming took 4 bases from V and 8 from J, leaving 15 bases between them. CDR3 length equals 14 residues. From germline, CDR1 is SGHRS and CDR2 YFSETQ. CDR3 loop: CASSSLPKEGELFF. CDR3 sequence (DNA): TGCGCCAGCAGCAGCCTCCCGAAGGAGGGGGAGCTGTTTTTT.